This TCR beta chain was sequenced during a study of blood T cell repertoires in COVID-19. Ages ranged from roughly 18 to 100 years, with residence in around 24 US areas. The data were produced by immunoSEQ multiplex PCR, yet TCRdb's version contains in-frame clones alone and is incomplete. The data contain a few hundred thousand clones, about 80% of them singletons. The source material was PBMCs or T cells enriched from blood (not recorded which). This receptor was identified in a man aged 50 or older who had recovered from COVID-19.

For the CDR3, the DNA is TGTGCCAGCCCTCAGTCGGAGGGGACCTACAATGAGCAGTTCTTC. Amino acid sequence: CASPQSEGTYNEQFF. The chain carries TRBV6-5 and TRBJ2-1; a weak D match, TRBD2 (6 bases). With 8 bases removed from V and 2 bases from J, the gap between germline ends came to 16 bases. This CDR3 is 15 amino acids long. Germline lookup yields CDR1 MNHEY and CDR2 SVGAGI.